This T cell receptor (beta chain) was captured by sequencing in a study of cytomegalovirus exposure and HLA in healthy donors (dated by TCRdb to about 2017). For the wider study: According to an earlier analysis of several hundred of the donors, about 179 million T cells yielded 117 million unique TCR beta sequences and approximately 300 Gb of sequence data. Roughly 5 DR-DQ haplotypes were handled as single units for association and clustering, since linkage in the cohort was strong. Across approximately 400 genotyped donors of the cohort, an average of approximately 240,000 unique TCR beta nucleotide sequences per donor were sequenced, and approximately 19% of those sequences were non-productive. The later analysis used no new phenotypic data to find candidate immune exposures, relying instead on TCR beta sequences and their occurrence across donors. In addition to the first cohort of 650 to 800 subjects, a separate validation cohort of 120 different subjects was used. Donor age, sex, ethnicity and CMV serostatus were compiled together with the repertoire data. The T cell repertoires of several hundred subjects were profiled by immunosequencing and related to cytomegalovirus serostatus. In a later analysis, previously published TCR beta repertoires from 550 to 700 donors were re-analyzed and high-resolution HLA genotyping was added so that TCR occurrence patterns could be studied. An earlier analysis of around 580 of the donors used high-throughput TCR beta sequencing to judge whether each TCR beta V gene segment behaved as functional or pseudogenic. Roughly 300 gigabases of sequencing data and 91 million or so unique TCR sequences made up an early release that covered fewer than 650 HLA-typed donors. High-throughput TCR immunosequencing, statistical association of individual TCRs with disease status, and machine learning were combined to predict cytomegalovirus infection status. A later genetic analysis used genome-wide SNP genotypes for about 60% of the roughly 700 donors, treating that subset as a discovery cohort. Of the roughly 400 genotyped donors, approximately 83% fell in the genetic ancestry cluster associated with self-reported Caucasian donors. HLA typing included class I and class II loci at four-digit resolution. All discovery cohort repertoires had been generated using a single sequencing platform. The study aimed to test whether signatures of past pathogen exposure could be identified by cataloging public T cell receptors. The number of typed donors differed by locus: roughly 629-630 for A, B, C, DRB1 and DQB1; some 540 for DQA1; 606 for DPA1; and roughly 490 for DPB1.

To note about this clone: This clone's antigen is unknown. No much larger clonotype is one base removed from it; base qualities were not supplied.

Overall study outcomes, separate from this receptor: A group of highly shared sequence variants was considered likely to be a technical artifact of the sequencing pipeline. V-gene and J-gene trimming of TCR beta chains was associated with a missense DCLRE1C variant in a later genetic analysis, and the association was replicated in an independent cohort. A further reported finding was that TCR beta sequences accurately predicted the HLA-A and HLA-B alleles for most subjects in the first cohort. In a later analysis, HLA-associated TCR beta chains showed more clonal expansion and lower generation probabilities than non-associated chains that were equally common. The classifier was reported to diagnose cytomegalovirus status with high specificity and sensitivity in both the original and validation cohorts. In an earlier analysis of 587 of the donors, most TCR beta V segments appeared in productive rearrangements about 87% or about 30% of the time, broadly matching IMGT annotations. According to the authors, the approach could potentially be generalized to other disease states and immunological phenotypes. A later analysis associated 16,951 TCR beta sequences with specific HLA alleles at a false discovery rate of 0.05. A few of the identified cytomegalovirus-associated TCR beta chains were confirmed in vitro to be specific for cytomegalovirus antigens. Several of the top co-occurrence clusters appeared to be linked to parvovirus B19, influenza, CMV and Epstein-Barr virus, according to a later analysis. Some IMGT-functional V segments, including TRBV6-2 and TRBV6-3, could not be distinguished by the 87-base-pair reads and were therefore excluded. Because HLA typing was missing for some donors at each locus, association tests included only the typed subset. The presence/absence analyses assumed that sequencing depth was roughly uniform across donors, and that assumption may not be true. Immune exposure information for the cohort was limited to CMV serostatus. Because counts were too low, about 18 rarely observed V segments, including chromosome 9 orphons, were left out of the earlier analysis of 587 of the donors. Correlated functional status among segregating V segments might reflect linkage disequilibrium, but an unknown experimental factor could not be ruled out. The cohort was sequenced for TCR beta chains only, and without alpha or paired-chain data the features that could be detected were limited. According to a later genetic analysis, donors in an Asian-associated ancestry cluster had fewer N-insertions in productive TCRs than the approximately 710-donor mean. When HLA alleles, especially DR and DQ, strongly co-occurred, TCR associations were difficult to assign to individual alleles. A later analysis found that TCR association rates varied across HLA loci, with DRB1 alleles showing the most associated TCRs and HLA-C alleles the fewest. The study listed 150 to 200 TCR beta chains as associated with cytomegalovirus. Most TCR sequences were seen in very few donors, while some public TCRs were found in many individuals. Most CMV-associated TCR beta chains appeared to be HLA-restricted in a later analysis, and the HLA associations seemed to be driven largely by CMV exposure.

The cohort was made up of about 610 healthy bone marrow donors. All cohort members were sampled while nominally healthy, although unrecorded immune exposures were likely present. The donor was CMV seropositive and was included in the group of 300 or so seropositive cohort members. A peripheral blood sample was provided by each donor, and peripheral blood mononuclear cells were used for TCR beta sequencing. Genomic DNA extraction from the blood cell samples was performed with the Qiagen DNeasy Blood Extraction Kit. The germline V gene gives CDR1 as SGDLS and CDR2 as YYNGEE. Measured from the cysteine to the phenylalanine, the CDR3 is 14 residues long. Of the read, only the CDR3 DNA is kept; its 42 bases are in frame from base 1. Ends trimmed: V by 4 bases, J by 10 bases; bases unmatched to a gene: 6. Libraries were prepared through the immunoSEQ multiplex PCR assay. The multiplex PCR relied on a mix of 60 forward primers for TCR Vbeta segments and 13 reverse primers for TCR Jbeta segments. Amplification of the CDR3 region of rearranged TCR beta genes was performed with a multiplex PCR assay on genomic DNA. The amplified TCR beta libraries were sequenced on the Illumina HiSeq System as 87-base-pair reads. Processing in the source paper ran as follows. A later analysis counted about 80 million unique TCR beta chains across the 550 to 750 repertoires, and around 12 million of these chains were shared by at least two donors. Raw reads were error-corrected and collapsed into unique sequences with a nearest-neighbor algorithm that merged closely related sequences to remove PCR and sequencing errors. Alignment of CDR3 sequences to IMGT reference sequences was used to assign V, D and J gene segments. Each retained sequence needed at least a six-nucleotide match to both a V gene segment and a J gene segment. Rearrangements were classified as productive when the CDR3 lacked stop codons and remained in frame with V and J, and all other rearrangements were classified as non-productive. CDR3 was defined by IMGT convention, running from the second conserved V-encoded cysteine to the conserved J-encoded phenylalanine. In an earlier analysis of approximately 500 of the donors, sequences lacking an unambiguous match to a single V gene segment were excluded. An earlier analysis of fewer than 650 of the donors classified V segments as functional when productive rearrangements were above 56.7% and as segregating when the standard deviation between donors was above 5%. A statistical classification framework was developed to diagnose cytomegalovirus status using the catalog of TCR beta chain sequences. A later analysis assigned V and J genes by comparing TCR nucleotide sequences with IMGT/GENE-DB human TR gene sequences. Using the TCRdist pipeline, a later analysis assigned CDR3 sequences along with most-parsimonious VDJ recombination scenarios. In a later analysis, every TCR beta chain was defined by the combination of its CDR3 amino acid sequence and its V-gene family, and reads without a unique V-gene family were dropped. As a way to deal with suspected cross-contamination and a sequencing artifact, a later analysis dropped nearly 600 nucleotide sequences that were highly shared and had low generation probability. A later analysis calculated a clonal expansion index for each public chain from normalized within-repertoire ranks of inferred template counts. A later analysis computed generation probabilities with a VDJ recombination model fitted to out-of-frame rearrangements, and checked the results against IGoR. In a later analysis, TCR-TCR, TCR-HLA and TCR-CMV co-occurrence was scored with hypergeometric tests, and a repertoire-size bias correction was applied to TCR pairs. False discovery rates were estimated in a later analysis by permuting HLA or CMV assignments 20 times. In a later analysis, co-occurring TCRs were grouped with DBSCAN, and TCRdist sequence similarity was added when clustering was performed within HLA-allele-positive subsets. Co-occurrence clustering excluded repertoires with fewer than 30,000 or more than 120,000 public chains, plus five with anomalous nucleotide sharing. TCRdb took over this immuneACCESS table, retaining in-frame rearrangements with V and J assigned. Such tables are incomplete; in checked studies, under half of the missing clones stem from an unresolved V gene, and the remainder is unexplained. Clone size and the V and J calls come from that table; the DNA yielded D and trimming. The sample data list about 120,000 clones, and around three quarters of these were observed just once. Less than 3% of the sample rests with the top ten.

This receptor was identified in a woman between 35 and 50 years old in good health and CMV-seropositive. Recombination joined TRBV9 with TRBJ1-6, with 9 bases matching TRBD1. The sample was PBMCs. The DNA is as follows: TGTGCCAGCAGCATCCGGGACAGGGAATCACCCCTCCACTTT. This gives the protein CASSIRDRESPLHF.